These 23 T cell receptor beta chains were sequenced from one sample in a study of blood T cell repertoires in COVID-19. Produced via immunoSEQ multiplex PCR; TCRdb's table is partial and in-frame only. Of tens of thousands of clones listed, 90% are singletons. Source material: peripheral blood. The receptors originated from a man between 50 and 59 years old with acute or convalescent COVID-19.

The chain joins TRBV10-3 to TRBJ2-4; no reliable D call. CDR3 length: 18 residues. CDR1 ENHRY and CDR2 SYGVKD come from the germline V gene. V was cut by 2 bases and J by 2 bases, with 19 bases left in between. CDR3 DNA: TGTGCCATCAGTGAGGGCCCTGGCCAGGTCGGAACCAAAAACATTCAGTACTTC. Translating it yields CAISEGPGQVGTKNIQYF.

The J gene is TRBJ2-5, the V gene TRBV18; 8 bases fit TRBD1. CDR3 length: 13 residues. The V gene's germline CDR1 is KGHSH and CDR2 LQKENI. The V and J ends lost 6 bases and 4 bases, in that order; junction bases with no gene match: 4. Written as DNA, the CDR3 is TGTGCCAGCTCGGACAGGGTACTAGAGACCCAGTACTTC. It yields the protein CASSDRVLETQYF.

The CDR3 coding sequence is TGTGCCAGCAGTTTAGACTTCCGGGCAGGCACCGGGGGGACCCAGTACTTC. Translated, it gives CASSLDFRAGTGGTQYF. The V call is TRBV27, the J call TRBJ2-5, with D possibly TRBD2 on 6 matching bases. This CDR3 comprises 17 residues. The V and J ends lost 2 bases and 7 bases respectively, with 23 bases between them. CDR1 and CDR2 from the germline V gene are MNHEY and SMNVEV (reference sequence).

The gene calls are TRBV27 and TRBJ2-7; D call uncertain. The CDR3 loop spans 15 amino acids. V lost 8 bases to trimming and J lost 3 bases, with 20 bases between them. The germline V gene encodes CDR1 MNHEY and CDR2 SMNVEV (reference sequence). The CDR3 DNA follows: TGTGCCAGCGGATTATTCACCCCAGGTTACTACGAGCAGTACGTC. Translating gives CASGLFTPGYYEQYV.

The V gene is TRBV12-3 or TRBV12-4, the J gene TRBJ2-1; unclear D gene. V dropped 7 bases and J dropped 6 bases, with 7 bases sitting between them. This CDR3 region has 11 residues. The chain's CDR3 is CASTLSNEQFF. The CDR3 bases are TGTGCCAGCACCCTCTCCAATGAGCAGTTCTTC.

This sequence joins TRBV18 and TRBJ2-7; 13 bases match TRBD2. The CDR3 runs to 16 residues. Trimming removed 6 bases from V and 3 bases from J; junction bases left unmatched: 8. Germline loops: CDR1 KGHSH, CDR2 LQKENI. DNA for the CDR3: TGTGCCAGCTCCCGCTCCGGGACTAGCGGGAACTACGAGCAGTACTTC. This sequence encodes CASSRSGTSGNYEQYF.

V gene TRBV7-2 combines with J gene TRBJ2-5, with 10 bases lining up with TRBD2. There are 19 residues in the CDR3. V was pared by 0 bases and J by 3 bases, with 13 bases of the junction left unmatched. The germline V gene encodes CDR1 SGHTA and CDR2 FQGNSA. CDR3 DNA: TGTGCCAGCAGCTTAGCCCCTAAGTTTAGCGGGGGGCGGAAAGAGACCCAGTACTTC. Encoded protein: CASSLAPKFSGGRKETQYF. Full variable domain (outside the CDR3, taken from reference TRBV7-2 and TRBJ2-5): GAGVSQSPSNKVTEKGKDVELRCDPISGHTALYWYRQSLGQGLEFLIYFQGNSAPDKSGLPSDRFSAERTGGSVSTLTIQRTQQEDSAVYLCASSLAPKFSGGRKETQYFGPGTRLLVL.

This chain uses TRBV2 with TRBJ2-1; 7 bases fit TRBD2. Germline V gene sequence: CDR1 SNHLY, CDR2 FYNNEI. The length of the CDR3 is 16 residues. V trimming: 3 bases; J trimming: 5 bases; junction bases outside the gene matches: 10. This CDR3 is CASSDWGRARDNEQFF. In DNA form, the CDR3 reads TGTGCCAGCAGTGATTGGGGGAGGGCGCGGGACAATGAGCAGTTCTTC. Filled out from reference TRBV2 and TRBJ2-1, the complete variable domain reads EPEVTQTPSHQVTQMGQEVILRCVPISNHLYFYWYRQILGQKVEFLVSFYNNEISEKSEIFDDQFSVERPDGSNFTLKIRSTKLEDSAMYFCASSDWGRARDNEQFFGPGTRLTVL.

V usage is TRBV19 and J usage is TRBJ1-2; D possibly corresponds to TRBD1 (5 bases). CDR1 LNHDA and CDR2 SQIVND come from the germline V gene (reference sequence). This CDR3 contains 13 residues. The germline V and J ends were trimmed by 5 bases and 6 bases, with 13 bases remaining between them. The DNA of the CDR3 is TGTGCCAGTAGTCCCGAACAGGCCGATGGCTACACCTTC. Translating gives CASSPEQADGYTF.

In its sample, this clone was seen a few times. V usage is TRBV7-9 and J usage is TRBJ2-1; D gene unclear. This CDR3 is 13 amino acids long. Looked up from germline, CDR1 is SEHNR and CDR2 is FQNEAQ (reference sequence). V lost 4 bases and J 6 bases, leaving 10 bases between the germline ends. The CDR3 protein is CASSSPAANEQFF. The CDR3, as DNA: TGTGCCAGCAGCTCTCCGGCGGCCAATGAGCAGTTCTTC.

This clone was detected a few times. The same CDR3 arises from other DNA sequences in this sample as well. The CDR3: CASRGQGLETQYF. CDR3 DNA: TGTGCCAGCAGAGGACAGGGATTGGAGACCCAGTACTTC. J is TRBJ2-5 and V is TRBV6-5; TRBD1 matches 8 bases. Unmatched junction bases numbered 5, after V lost 6 bases and J lost 5 bases. The CDR3 contains 13 residues. Looked up from germline, CDR1 is MNHEY and CDR2 is SVGAGI.

The gene calls are TRBV18 and TRBJ2-7; weak D call: TRBD2 (6 bases). This CDR3 comprises 15 residues. Trimming pared 4 bases from V and 3 bases from J, leaving 16 bases between. In germline, CDR1 is KGHSH, CDR2 LQKENI. CDR3 coding DNA: TGTGCCAGCTCACTCCTAAATGGACTATACTACGAGCAGTACTTC. Residues: CASSLLNGLYYEQYF.

The rearrangement links TRBV7-3 to TRBJ2-2; the D gene is possibly TRBD1 (5 bases). The germline V gene encodes CDR1 SGHTA and CDR2 FQGTGA. The CDR3 has 17 amino acids. V gave up 3 bases and J gave up 5 bases, with 19 bases separating them. This chain's CDR3 is CASSFVPIGQQTGELFF. The DNA for the CDR3 is TGTGCCAGCAGCTTCGTCCCCATAGGACAACAAACCGGGGAGCTGTTTTTT.

The V call is TRBV28, the J call TRBJ2-7, with D possibly matching TRBD2 (5 bases). CDR1 and CDR2 (germline): MDHEN, SYDVKM. Between the trimmed V and J ends, which lost 6 bases and 7 bases, there was a span of 16 bases. The CDR3 is 13 amino acids. The CDR3 spells CASRRPGILEQYF. The CDR3 DNA follows: TGTGCCAGCAGACGTCCGGGAATCCTAGAGCAGTACTTC.

The J gene is TRBJ1-1, the V gene TRBV29-1; 8 nucleotides align to TRBD1. Trimming at V came to 2 bases and at J to 5 bases, leaving 4 bases not matched to a gene. The CDR3 loop spans 13 amino acids. Germline V lookup: CDR1 SQVTM, CDR2 ANQGSEA. The CDR3 here is CSVEMQGATEAFF. CDR3 nucleotides: TGCAGCGTTGAAATGCAGGGGGCAACTGAAGCTTTCTTT.

This chain links TRBV30 with TRBJ2-7, with 10 nucleotides matching TRBD2. The length of the CDR3 is 15 residues. Trimming at V came to 0 bases and at J to 3 bases, leaving 5 bases not matched to a gene. Germline loops: CDR1 GTSNPN, CDR2 SVGIG (reference sequence). The chain's CDR3 is CAWSVSLAGGYEQYF. Here the CDR3 DNA reads TGTGCCTGGAGTGTATCTTTAGCGGGAGGCTACGAGCAGTACTTC.

The table lists this clone with a count of one. This chain uses TRBV19 with TRBJ2-5, with D possibly matching TRBD1 (6 bases). The germline V gene has CDR1 LNHDA and CDR2 SQIVND (reference sequence). Trimming stripped 7 bases from V and 1 base from J, with 16 bases between. CDR3 length: 15 residues. As DNA, the CDR3 is TGTGCCAGTAAACATCTACGGGACACCCAAGAGACCCAGTACTTC. Translation: CASKHLRDTQETQYF.

The chain combines TRBV28 with TRBJ2-4; D is possibly TRBD2 (6 bases). CDR1 and CDR2 (germline): MDHEN, SYDVKM. Trimming cost V 5 bases and J 6 bases, with 14 bases left between them. There are 14 residues in the CDR3. The CDR3, as DNA: TGTGCCAGCAGTCCCCCTTGGCGGGGAAACATTCAGTACTTC. Protein sequence: CASSPPWRGNIQYF. The full variable domain, rest sourced from reference TRBV28 and TRBJ2-4, is DVKVTQSSRYLVKRTGEKVFLECVQDMDHENMFWYRQDPGLGLRLIYFSYDVKMKEKGDIPEGYSVSREKKERFSLILESASTNQTSMYLCASSPPWRGNIQYFGAGTRLSVL.

This chain links TRBV24-1 with TRBJ2-7; tentatively, D is TRBD2 (7 bases). This CDR3 has 15 amino acids. V lost 3 bases to trimming and J lost 2 bases, with 13 bases between them. Germline CDR1 KGHDR, CDR2 SFDVKD. The CDR3 reads CATSDPSGGTYEQYF. CDR3 coding DNA: TGTGCCACCAGTGATCCCTCGGGGGGCACCTACGAGCAGTACTTC.

This clone has a handful of counts. The chain joins TRBV18 to TRBJ2-2; possibly TRBD2 for D (6 bases). The CDR3 loop spans 15 amino acids. CDR1 KGHSH and CDR2 LQKENI come from the germline V gene. Deletions cut 4 bases from V and 0 bases from J, with 9 bases between. Here the CDR3 reads CASSRTGANTGELFF. The DNA for the CDR3 is TGTGCCAGCTCACGTACGGGAGCGAACACCGGGGAGCTGTTTTTT.

V and J are TRBV18 and TRBJ2-1, with 8 nucleotides matching TRBD2. V lost 4 bases to trimming and J lost 1 base; unmatched junction nucleotides: 12. The CDR3 consists of 18 residues. From germline, CDR1 is KGHSH and CDR2 LQKENI. This CDR3 is CASSLLTPAGVSYNEQFF. DNA for the CDR3: TGTGCCAGCTCACTCCTCACCCCAGCGGGAGTTTCCTACAATGAGCAGTTCTTC.

This clone was recorded only once. The V call is TRBV7-2, the J call TRBJ2-6; possibly TRBD1 for D (6 bases). V was cut by 3 bases and J by 1 base, with 7 bases left in between. CDR1 is SGHTA and CDR2 is FQGNSA in the germline V gene. The CDR3 has 15 residues. In nucleotides, the CDR3 is TGTGCCAGCAGCTTGGACAGATCTGGGGCCAACGTCCTGACTTTC. Amino acid sequence: CASSLDRSGANVLTF. Filled out from reference TRBV7-2 and TRBJ2-6, the complete variable domain reads GAGVSQSPSNKVTEKGKDVELRCDPISGHTALYWYRQSLGQGLEFLIYFQGNSAPDKSGLPSDRFSAERTGGSVSTLTIQRTQQEDSAVYLCASSLDRSGANVLTFGAGSRLTVL.

V gene TRBV6-5 combines with J gene TRBJ2-3; perhaps TRBD1 as D (6 bases). Trimming stripped 4 bases from V and 3 bases from J, with 11 bases between. The CDR3 spans 14 residues. Germline V gene data show CDR1 as MNHEY and CDR2 as SVGAGI. The CDR3 coding sequence is TGTGCCAGCAGTTTGGAGACAGGAACAGATACGCAGTATTTT. Translated: CASSLETGTDTQYF.